The TCR beta chain described here comes from a study of cytomegalovirus exposure and HLA in healthy donors. Germline V CDR1 and CDR2: SNHLY, FYNNEI. This CDR3 contains 15 residues. Trimming took 4 bases from V and 2 from J; bases not matched to a gene: 2. Study-level findings and limits: For cytomegalovirus status, the classifier reportedly gave diagnoses with high specificity and sensitivity. Later work found most CMV-associated TCR beta chains apparently HLA-restricted.

For this clone: Antigen specificity is unknown.

All the people who gave samples were healthy bone marrow donors. The PCR contained 60 Vbeta and 13 Jbeta primers. Sequenced by immunoSEQ multiplex PCR; TCRdb stores in-frame clones only, minus some. The sample has about 150,000 clones; nearly 80% are singletons. This receptor was identified in a woman aged 40 to 55 in good health and CMV-seronegative. V is TRBV2 and J is TRBJ2-7, with 13 bases fitting TRBD2. Source material: PBMCs. The CDR3 region has the DNA TGTGCCAGCAGTGCACTAGCGGGGGGGACCTACGAGCAGTACTTC. Protein: CASSALAGGTYEQYF.